Below, 3 T cell receptor beta chains from the same sample are listed, as sequenced in a study of cytomegalovirus exposure and HLA in healthy donors. Primers: 60 Vbeta forward and 13 Jbeta reverse. Here immunoSEQ multiplex PCR was the method, and the copy in TCRdb shows in-frame clones only, minus some. This table holds some 110,000 clones, approximately 78% found once. Specimen: PBMCs. The receptor source for this set is a man aged 30 to 45 in good health and CMV-seropositive.

J is TRBJ2-7 and V is TRBV18; TRBD1 might be the D (8 bases). CDR3 length: 14 amino acids. Trimming shortened V by 3 bases and J by 5 bases, and 14 bases separated the two germline ends. The germline gives CDR1 KGHSH, CDR2 LQKENI. CDR3 coding DNA: TGTGCCAGCTCACCCCAACAGGGGGGGGACGAGCAGTACTTC. It translates to CASSPQQGGDEQYF.

This clone has more than one count but fewer than ten. The rearrangement uses TRBV4-1 and TRBJ2-2, with a weak D call TRBD1 (6 bases). Germline V lookup: CDR1 MGHRA, CDR2 YSYEKL. With 6 bases removed from V and 6 bases from J, the gap between germline ends came to 14 bases. The CDR3 consists of 14 residues. The CDR3 coding sequence is TGCGCCAGCAGGAGGGGGTATTCGTCCGGGGAGCTGTTTTTT. Amino acid sequence: CASRRGYSSGELFF.

This chain uses TRBV6-1 with TRBJ1-5; D is ambiguous. V shed 7 bases and J shed 7 bases, with 11 bases lying between them. The CDR3 runs 12 residues. In germline, CDR1 is MNHNS, CDR2 SASEGT. The CDR3 bases are TGTGCCAGCAACGTCGGCGGGCAGCCCCAGCATTTT. Its protein product is CASNVGGQPQHF.